Following are 4 T cell receptor beta chains from one sample sequenced in a study of OX40 agonist ivuxolimab in advanced cancers. The table came from immunoSEQ multiplex PCR; TCRdb's copy has only in-frame clones and leaves some out. The sample carries 60,000 or so clones, 80% to 85% recorded once. The starting material was CD4+ or CD8+ T cells sorted from blood, obtained in a trial of the OX40 agonist ivuxolimab. The receptors were gathered from an adult with an advanced solid tumor such as melanoma, head and neck, liver or kidney cancer.

The chain recombines TRBV10-3 with TRBJ2-2; D may be TRBD1 (6 bases). The V gene lost 6 bases and the J gene lost 2 bases, with 10 bases spanning the gap. The CDR3 length is 14 residues. Germline CDR1 reads ENHRY; CDR2 reads SYGVKD. The CDR3 coding sequence is TGTGCCATCAGGCAGGGGCTAAACACCGGGGAGCTGTTTTTT. This codes for CAIRQGLNTGELFF.

The V call is TRBV7-2, the J call TRBJ1-4; the D is unclear. With 5 bases removed from V and 0 bases from J, the gap between germline ends came to 7 bases. Germline V gene sequence: CDR1 SGHTA, CDR2 FQGNSA. The CDR3 loop spans 14 amino acids. CDR3 nucleotide sequence: TGTGCCAGCAGCGCGATGGCAACTAATGAAAAACTGTTTTTT. Its protein product is CASSAMATNEKLFF.

This clone showed up just a few times. The chain carries TRBV6-5 and TRBJ1-2, with D perhaps matching TRBD1 (5 bases). CDR1 is MNHEY and CDR2 is SVGAGI in the germline V gene. The V end lost 6 bases, the J end lost 8 bases, and 13 bases lay between the germline ends. The CDR3 runs to 12 residues. The CDR3 reads CASRAGTRGYTF. The CDR3 DNA reads as TGTGCCAGCAGGGCCGGGACTCGGGGCTACACCTTC.

The chain joins TRBV4-1 to TRBJ2-7; the match to TRBD1 covers 9 bases. Looked up from germline, CDR1 is MGHRA and CDR2 is YSYEKL. The V and J ends lost 0 bases and 2 bases, in that order; junction bases with no gene match: 2. The CDR3 is 15 residues long. CDR3 sequence: CASSQEGDRAYEQYF. The CDR3 bases are TGCGCCAGCAGCCAAGAGGGGGACAGGGCCTACGAGCAGTACTTC.